This T cell receptor beta chain was recovered during a study of shared clonotypes between healthy human individuals. Overall study results and limits: Only a few donors were included, so the genetic and exposure-history diversity represented was limited.

Unsorted PBMC replicate PCRs drew on roughly 300 ng DNA, representing tens of thousands of T cell genomes. This table comes from immunoSEQ multiplex PCR, and its TCRdb copy is limited to in-frame clones, with some not included. Here the sample spans about 480,000 clones, 75% to 80% being singletons. Every contributor of samples was a Caucasian grown-up residing in Nashville, Tennessee. Extraction of genomic DNA in unsorted samples used around 82 million PBMCs. Comment on this clone: Antigen specificity is unknown.

The germline V gene has CDR1 SGHVS and CDR2 FQNEAQ. This CDR3 comprises 16 residues. Trimming at V came to 5 bases and at J to 4 bases, leaving 10 bases not matched to a gene. The sequenced sample consisted of PBMCs. The chain carries TRBV7-8 and TRBJ2-2; 7 nucleotides line up with TRBD1. This TCR was recovered from a woman aged 40-49 years in good health. Some clones in this sample may be carry-over from other donors' samples. As DNA, the CDR3 is TGTGCCAGCAGCCCGACAGGGTTGGGAACCACCGGGGAGCTGTTTTTT. It is translated as CASSPTGLGTTGELFF. Drawing the rest from reference TRBV7-8 and TRBJ2-2, the complete variable domain is GAGVSQSPRYKVAKRGQDVALRCDPISGHVSLFWYQQALGQGPEFLTYFQNEAQLDKSGLPSDRFFAERPEGSVSTLKIQRTQQEDSAVYLCASSPTGLGTTGELFFGEGSRLTVL.